This entry lists 10 T cell receptor beta chains sequenced from one sample in a study of cytomegalovirus exposure and HLA in healthy donors. PCR involved 60 Vbeta and 13 Jbeta primers. Profiling relied on immunoSEQ multiplex PCR, and the TCRdb table lists in-frame clones only, not all of them. The sample lists under 300,000 clones, around 90% occurring once. The sample taken for sequencing was PBMCs. The receptors originated from a girl aged 2-15 years in good health and CMV-seronegative.

The chain recombines TRBV10-2 with TRBJ2-5; perhaps TRBD1 as D (5 bases). Germline CDR1 and CDR2: WSHSY and SAAADI. V was trimmed by 0 bases and J by 2 bases, leaving 10 bases between them. This CDR3 comprises 15 residues. Here the CDR3 reads CASSESTAGQETQYF. As DNA, the CDR3 is TGCGCCAGCAGTGAGTCGACAGCCGGACAAGAGACCCAGTACTTC.

Regarding this clone: Other DNA sequences within the sample encode an identical CDR3. The chain employs TRBV9 and TRBJ2-5, with 8 nucleotides matching TRBD2. The CDR3 totals 14 residues. With V trimmed by 4 bases and J by 5 bases, 7 bases remained unmatched. Germline V gene data show CDR1 as SGDLS and CDR2 as YYNGEE. This CDR3 is CASSPSGREETQYF. In nucleotides, the CDR3 is TGTGCCAGCAGCCCTAGCGGGCGCGAGGAGACCCAGTACTTC.

This chain uses TRBV7-9 with TRBJ2-3, with a tentative D call TRBD2 (6 bases). The CDR3 contains 17 residues. Deletions cut 6 bases from V and 2 bases from J, with 21 bases between. The germline V gene encodes CDR1 SEHNR and CDR2 FQNEAQ (reference sequence). The CDR3 here is CASRTIRDFLSTDTQYF. In DNA, the CDR3 is TGTGCCAGCAGAACCATCCGGGACTTTCTATCCACAGATACGCAGTATTTT. Together with reference TRBV7-9 and TRBJ2-3, the CDR3 gives the full variable domain: DTGVSQNPRHKITKRGQNVTFRCDPISEHNRLYWYRQTLGQGPEFLTYFQNEAQLEKSRLLSDRFSAERPKGSFSTLEIQRTEQGDSAMYLCASRTIRDFLSTDTQYFGPGTRLTVL.

The chain recombines TRBV5-6 with TRBJ1-1; a weak D match, TRBD1 (5 bases). With 2 bases removed from V and 2 bases from J, the gap between germline ends came to 16 bases. This CDR3 has 16 amino acids. Germline V gene data show CDR1 as SGHDT and CDR2 as YYEEEE. The CDR3 DNA is TGTGCCAGCAGCTTCGCCGGGGGAAAGGGTAACACTGAAGCTTTCTTT. This encodes CASSFAGGKGNTEAFF. Full variable domain (remainder filled in from reference TRBV5-6 and TRBJ1-1): DAGVTQSPTHLIKTRGQQVTLRCSPKSGHDTVSWYQQALGQGPQFIFQYYEEEERQRGNFPDRFSGHQFPNYSSELNVNALLLGDSALYLCASSFAGGKGNTEAFFGQGTRLTVV.

This rearrangement joins TRBV5-6 to TRBJ1-2; 8 positions agree with TRBD1. This CDR3 is built from 15 residues. CDR1 and CDR2 (germline): SGHDT, YYEEEE. V was pared by 0 bases and J by 4 bases, with 5 bases of the junction left unmatched. This CDR3 reads CASSLGQGYGYGYTF. The CDR3 nucleotides are TGTGCCAGCAGCTTGGGACAGGGGTACGGCTATGGCTACACCTTC.

The chain recombines TRBV4-1 with TRBJ2-7; 10 bases align to TRBD2. Per germline, CDR1 MGHRA and CDR2 YSYEKL. With V trimmed by 4 bases and J by 7 bases, 16 bases remained unmatched. This CDR3 region has 17 residues. CDR3 loop: CASSPTFIVAGGKEQYF. The CDR3 DNA follows: TGCGCCAGCAGCCCGACCTTTATCGTAGCGGGGGGAAAGGAGCAGTACTTC.

The V and J genes are TRBV19 and TRBJ2-7; 8 bases line up with TRBD1. This CDR3 has 15 amino acids. Germline V lookup: CDR1 LNHDA, CDR2 SQIVND (reference sequence). The trim removed 3 bases at V and 3 bases at J, leaving 7 bases unmatched. In DNA form, the CDR3 reads TGTGCCAGTAGTATTGGACAGGGTGCTGGCTACGAGCAGTACTTC. It is translated as CASSIGQGAGYEQYF. The full variable domain, completed using reference TRBV19 and TRBJ2-7, is DGGITQSPKYLFRKEGQNVTLSCEQNLNHDAMYWYRQDPGQGLRLIYYSQIVNDFQKGDIAEGYSVSREKKESFPLTVTSAQKNPTAFYLCASSIGQGAGYEQYFGPGTRLTVT.

This clone was seen only once. The chain uses TRBV27 and TRBJ2-1, with TRBD1 matching over 9 bases. V trimming: 7 bases; J trimming: 4 bases; junction bases outside the gene matches: 5. CDR3 length: 14 residues. Germline CDR1 MNHEY, CDR2 SMNVEV (reference sequence). CDR3 nucleotide sequence: TGTGCCAGCATCCCGGACAGGGGATACAATGAGCAGTTCTTC. Residues: CASIPDRGYNEQFF.

The chain is built from TRBV18 and TRBJ2-1; 8 bases fit TRBD2. The J segment lost 10 bases and the V segment lost 4 bases, leaving 3 bases of the junction unmatched. The V gene's germline CDR1 is KGHSH and CDR2 LQKENI. The CDR3 is 12 residues long. The DNA of the CDR3 is TGTGCCAGCTCACGACTAGCGTGGGAGCAGTTCTTC. Residues: CASSRLAWEQFF.

The CDR3 DNA reads TGTGCCACCAGGTGGTCCGAGAACTATGGCTACACCTTC. Translation gives CATRWSENYGYTF. The chain employs TRBV15 and TRBJ1-2; D gene uncertain. Germline lookup yields CDR1 LNHNV and CDR2 YYDKDF (reference sequence). The CDR3 is 13 residues long. Trimming removed 6 bases at V and 2 bases at J, with 10 bases between.